These 10 T cell receptor beta chains were all obtained from the same sample, sequenced in a study of CD8 T cells in ankylosing spondylitis. Whole-study findings and limits: Seemingly distinctive of ankylosing spondylitis blood was a TCR beta motif formed by eight highly homologous variants.

Their antigen targets remain unknown. MiXCR, run by TCRdb on the 5' RACE reads, gives a single entry per CDR3 protein. The sample lists around 770,000 distinct CDR3 sequences, 12% seen once, with just over 0.5% in the top ten. The source material was blood, either unsorted or a sorted T cell fraction (not recorded which). Receptors were obtained from a male donor with ankylosing spondylitis.

The chain has TRBV5-6 and TRBJ1-6, with D possibly being TRBD1 (5 bases). CDR3 length: 17 amino acids. Germline-derived CDR1 and CDR2 are SGHDT and YYEEEE. With 4 bases removed from V and 7 bases from J, the gap between germline ends came to 21 bases. CDR3 sequence (DNA): TGTGCCAGCAGCGGGCCGGGACTCCGTGTGGGGAATTCACCCCTCCACTTT. As protein: CASSGPGLRVGNSPLHF.

This clonotype turned up a few times. The chain carries TRBV7-2 and TRBJ2-7; D unclear. The CDR3 length is 15 residues. Germline V gene data show CDR1 as SGHTA and CDR2 as FQGNSA. V dropped 5 bases and J dropped 7 bases, with 21 bases sitting between them. Here the CDR3 reads CASSPRKGDVGEQYF. In DNA, the CDR3 is TGTGCCAGCAGCCCTAGGAAAGGAGACGTGGGGGAGCAGTACTTC. The full variable domain, rest sourced from reference TRBV7-2 and TRBJ2-7, is GAGVSQSPSNKVTEKGKDVELRCDPISGHTALYWYRQSLGQGLEFLIYFQGNSAPDKSGLPSDRFSAERTGGSVSTLTIQRTQQEDSAVYLCASSPRKGDVGEQYFGPGTRLTVT.

This clonotype was seen a few times. V and J are TRBV9 and TRBJ1-2, with TRBD1 identical over 10 bases. Germline trimming cut 4 bases from V and 5 bases from J; bases unmatched to any gene: 8. CDR1 is SGDLS and CDR2 is YYNGEE in the germline V gene. CDR3 length: 15 residues. The CDR3 spells CASSSTTGGGYGYTF. The CDR3 coding sequence is TGTGCCAGCAGCTCAACGACAGGGGGCGGGTATGGCTACACCTTC.

The V call is TRBV18, the J call TRBJ2-7; D gene ambiguous. The CDR3 sequence is 12 residues long. Trimming shortened V by 3 bases and J by 7 bases, and 10 bases separated the two germline ends. The germline CDR1 and CDR2 sequences are KGHSH and LQKENI. CDR3 loop: CASSPLGMEQYF. Written as DNA, the CDR3 is TGTGCCAGCTCACCCTTGGGGATGGAGCAGTACTTC.

This clonotype occurred many times. The chain uses TRBV6-1 and TRBJ2-7; D possibly matches TRBD1 or TRBD2 (5 bases each). The CDR3 loop spans 14 amino acids. Germline V gives CDR1 MNHNS, CDR2 SASEGT. Between the trimmed V and J ends, which lost 5 bases and 3 bases, there was a span of 14 bases. The CDR3 sequence: CASSPQGVGYEQYF. In nucleotides, the CDR3 is TGTGCCAGCAGTCCCCAGGGAGTTGGCTACGAGCAGTACTTC.

This clonotype was seen more than once but under ten times. CDR3 sequence: CSARDVGQNTQYF. The CDR3 DNA follows: TGCAGTGCTAGGGACGTAGGACAGAATACGCAGTATTTT. This chain uses TRBV20-1 with TRBJ2-3; tentative D call: TRBD1 (6 bases). Germline loops: CDR1 DFQATT, CDR2 SNEGSKA (reference sequence). The V end was cut by 3 bases, the J end by 7 bases, with 14 bases between. The CDR3 is made up of 13 amino acids.

This chain joins TRBV20-1 and TRBJ1-1, with a weak D call TRBD1 (5 bases). Trimming left V 8 bases short and J 1 base short, with 20 bases between. Per the germline V gene, CDR1 is DFQATT and CDR2 is SNEGSKA (reference sequence). The CDR3 contains 15 residues. CDR3 nucleotide sequence: TGCAGTCCAACCAGTCGGGGCGCGCGGAACACTGAAGCTTTCTTT. It translates to CSPTSRGARNTEAFF.

This clonotype has a handful of counts. The genes are TRBV6-5 and TRBJ1-4; D not resolved. The V end lost 2 bases, the J end lost 8 bases, and 15 bases lay between the germline ends. This CDR3 has 15 amino acids. CDR1 and CDR2 (germline): MNHEY, SVGAGI. The CDR3 DNA reads TGTGCCAGCAGTTACGAGGGCAGTCGGTGGGAAAAACTGTTTTTT. Its translation: CASSYEGSRWEKLFF.

This clonotype has a handful of counts. The chain couples TRBV2 to TRBJ2-4; D perhaps matches TRBD1 (6 bases). CDR3 length equals 17 residues. With 6 bases removed from V and 4 bases from J, the gap between germline ends came to 22 bases. Germline loops: CDR1 SNHLY, CDR2 FYNNEI. The CDR3 here is CASRPAPTGPKKNIQYF. In DNA, the CDR3 is TGTGCCAGCAGGCCGGCTCCTACAGGGCCGAAGAAAAACATTCAGTACTTC.

This clonotype occurred many times. The CDR3 nucleotides are TGTGCCAGCAGTCGTGATACAACTAAGGGGGGCTACACCTTC. Translating it yields CASSRDTTKGGYTF. The chain carries TRBV6-1 and TRBJ1-2; a possible D gene is TRBD1 (5 bases). Germline V gene lookup returns CDR1 MNHNS and CDR2 SASEGT. The V end lost 5 bases, the J end lost 8 bases, and 18 bases lay between the germline ends. The CDR3 runs to 14 residues.